The rows below give T cell receptor beta chains drawn from one sample of a study of cytomegalovirus exposure and HLA in healthy donors. The assay was immunoSEQ multiplex PCR, and TCRdb's table has in-frame clones only and misses some. The table records about 110,000 clones, 95% of them present only once. The sample was PBMCs. These receptor sequences come from a young woman in good health and CMV-seronegative. Both conserved end residues are part of each CDR3. D genes are given only for firm matches. The size field is filled for only some rows; it gives once, few, many or a size class.

>TRBV9|TRBJ1-3|NA|TRBD1
CASSAFGRQGGDGNTIYF
TGTGCCAGCAGCGCATTCGGCCGCCAAGGGGGCGATGGAAACACCATATATTTT
>TRBV7-3|TRBJ1-1|NA|TRBD1
CASSVQGQAPKVFF
TGTGCCAGCAGCGTTCAAGGACAGGCCCCGAAGGTTTTCTTT
>TRBV9|TRBJ2-3|NA|NA
CASSVSGGAGDTQYF
TGTGCCAGCAGCGTAAGTGGGGGGGCTGGAGATACGCAGTATTTT
>TRBV28|TRBJ1-2|NA|TRBD1
CASSHGTGHGYTF
TGTGCCAGCAGTCATGGGACAGGGCATGGCTACACCTTC
>TRBV28|TRBJ2-7|once|TRBD2
CASTQGGTYEQYF
TGTGCCAGCACCCAGGGAGGGACCTACGAGCAGTACTTC
>TRBV6-6|TRBJ1-2|NA|TRBD1
CASRTIDREKGYTF
TGTGCCAGCAGAACGATCGACAGGGAAAAAGGCTACACCTTC
>TRBV18|TRBJ1-2|NA|TRBD1
CASSPPYPGTALTF
TGTGCCAGCTCACCACCTTATCCCGGGACAGCTTTGACCTTC
>TRBV27|TRBJ2-5|NA|TRBD2
CASSPLSGGGKTQYF
TGTGCCAGCAGTCCACTTAGCGGGGGGGGAAAGACCCAGTACTTC
>TRBV4-1|TRBJ2-5|NA|NA
CASSLTTQGDLRETQYF
TGCGCCAGCAGCCTAACCACCCAGGGCGATTTGAGAGAGACCCAGTACTTC
>TRBV6-1|TRBJ2-5|NA|TRBD2
CASCVTSGGAETQYF
TGTGCCAGCTGTGTGACTAGCGGGGGGGCGGAGACCCAGTACTTC
>TRBV6-1|TRBJ2-7|NA|TRBD1
CASSEDRDSYEQYF
TGTGCCAGCAGTGAGGACAGGGATAGCTACGAGCAGTACTTC
>TRBV7-2|TRBJ1-4|NA|NA
CASSFTATNEKLFF
TGTGCCAGCAGCTTTACAGCAACTAATGAAAAACTGTTTTTT
>TRBV9|TRBJ1-2|NA|NA
CASSVSGRDGYTF
TGTGCCAGCAGCGTATCGGGGCGGGACGGCTACACCTTC
>TRBV7-6|TRBJ2-5|NA|TRBD2
CASSFARGGKYF
TGTGCCAGCAGCTTCGCTCGGGGGGGCAAGTACTTC
>TRBV5-8|TRBJ1-2|once|NA
CASSLAYVNNYGYTF
TGTGCCAGCAGCTTGGCCTATGTGAATAACTATGGCTACACCTTC
>TRBV11-2|TRBJ2-7|NA|NA
CASSLGEGGSYEQYF
TGTGCCAGCAGCTTGGGGGAGGGGGGGTCCTACGAGCAGTACTTC
>TRBV19|TRBJ2-5|NA|NA
CASSAVTGRETQYF
TGTGCCAGTAGCGCCGTCACAGGGAGAGAGACCCAGTACTTC
>TRBV11-2|TRBJ2-1|NA|TRBD2
CASSLGKRGNHNEQFF
TGTGCCAGCAGCTTAGGAAAGCGGGGGAACCACAATGAGCAGTTCTTC
>TRBV5-1|TRBJ1-3|NA|NA
CASSLLVLGASSGNTIYF
TGCGCCAGCAGCTTGTTGGTGCTGGGGGCGAGCTCTGGAAACACCATATATTTT
>TRBV7-9|TRBJ1-5|NA|TRBD1
CASSLEGGRGLFQPQHF
TGTGCCAGCAGCTTAGAAGGAGGCAGGGGGCTTTTTCAGCCCCAGCATTTT